These 25 T cell receptor beta chains share one sample of origin, sequenced in a study of cytomegalovirus exposure and HLA in healthy donors. A multiplex PCR was run with 60 Vbeta primers and 13 Jbeta primers. Libraries were prepared by immunoSEQ multiplex PCR; TCRdb keeps only in-frame clonotypes and omits some of them. Counted here are about 98,000 clones, around 72% occurring once; the ten biggest clones make up around 9.9%. The specimen was PBMCs. Every receptor here comes from a man between 18 and 35 years old in good health and CMV-seropositive.

The chain uses TRBV19 and TRBJ1-1; D gene uncertain. CDR3 length equals 15 residues. The ends were cut back, 2 bases at V and 3 bases at J, with 13 bases in the middle. CDR1 and CDR2 from the germline V gene are LNHDA and SQIVND (reference sequence). CDR3 in amino acids: CASSIFGRLDTEAFF. CDR3 coding DNA: TGTGCCAGTAGTATATTTGGCAGACTAGACACTGAAGCTTTCTTT.

This chain links TRBV7-8 with TRBJ2-5; D possibly corresponds to TRBD1 (6 bases). CDR1 and CDR2 from the germline V gene are SGHVS and FQNEAQ. This CDR3 has 13 amino acids. V shed 4 bases and J shed 5 bases, with 11 bases lying between them. In DNA, the CDR3 is TGTGCCAGCAGCTACAGGGCAGGGGAGACCCAGTACTTC. Translating gives CASSYRAGETQYF.

This clone is a singleton in its sample. This sequence joins TRBV6-5 and TRBJ2-7; perhaps TRBD1 as D (6 bases). The V end lost 6 bases, the J end lost 0 bases, and 12 bases lay between the germline ends. Germline CDR1 MNHEY, CDR2 SVGAGI. The CDR3 loop spans 14 amino acids. CDR3 protein: CASSPLTGSYEQYF. The CDR3 nucleotides are TGTGCCAGCAGCCCCCTGACAGGCTCCTACGAGCAGTACTTC.

The rearrangement uses TRBV5-1 and TRBJ2-7, with a weak D call TRBD1 (5 bases). The CDR3 loop spans 15 amino acids. In germline, CDR1 is SGHRS, CDR2 YFSETQ. The ends were cut back, 0 bases at V and 5 bases at J, with 15 bases in the middle. CDR3 in amino acids: CASSLAPQGRNEQYF. CDR3 bases: TGCGCCAGCAGCTTGGCTCCCCAGGGTAGAAACGAGCAGTACTTC.

This clone was seen more than once but under ten times. This chain connects TRBV5-1 to TRBJ2-5; 8 bases are a match to TRBD2. Looked up from germline, CDR1 is SGHRS and CDR2 is YFSETQ. The junction had 3 bases not matched to a gene; V was cut back by 2 bases and J by 3 bases. The CDR3 is 14 amino acids. Written as DNA, the CDR3 is TGCGCCAGCAGCTTCGGGGGGGCCAAAGAGACCCAGTACTTC. It specifies CASSFGGAKETQYF.

J is TRBJ1-2 and V is TRBV6-5; D perhaps matches TRBD1 (5 bases). Germline CDR1 MNHEY, CDR2 SVGAGI. This CDR3 spans 16 amino acids. Trimming took off 4 bases at V and 4 bases at J, with 19 bases between the two ends. CDR3 coding DNA: TGTGCCAGCAGTTCTAGGCAGGGATGGGATAGCTATGGCTACACCTTC. This gives the protein CASSSRQGWDSYGYTF.

This clone was observed once. The V call is TRBV5-1, the J call TRBJ2-7; possibly TRBD2 for D (5 bases). Trimming removed 2 bases from V and 2 bases from J, with 14 bases in between. Germline CDR1 is SGHRS and CDR2 is YFSETQ. The CDR3 length is 15 residues. CDR3 region: CASSFMRFGAYEQYF. The DNA of the CDR3 is TGCGCCAGCAGCTTCATGCGGTTCGGGGCCTACGAGCAGTACTTC.

This sequence joins TRBV5-1 and TRBJ2-7; a weak D match, TRBD1 (6 bases). The germline V gene encodes CDR1 SGHRS and CDR2 YFSETQ. The CDR3 runs 16 residues. The V end lost 4 bases, the J end lost 2 bases, and 19 bases lay between the germline ends. CDR3 region: CASSLGSSGQAYEQYF. Written as DNA, the CDR3 is TGCGCCAGCAGCCTTGGTTCGTCGGGACAAGCCTACGAGCAGTACTTC.

The V and J genes are TRBV7-2 and TRBJ2-7; TRBD2 matches at 9 bases. CDR1 and CDR2 (germline): SGHTA, FQGNSA. Trimming took 1 base from V and 2 from J; bases not matched to a gene: 3. The CDR3 runs to 15 residues. CDR3 amino acids: CASSLGAGGTYEQYF. Written as DNA, the CDR3 is TGTGCCAGCAGCTTAGGAGCGGGGGGAACCTACGAGCAGTACTTC.

The V and J genes are TRBV10-2 and TRBJ1-6, with 8 positions matching TRBD1. The CDR3 runs to 15 residues. Germline V CDR1 and CDR2: WSHSY, SAAADI. Trimming cost V 2 bases and J 3 bases; bases outside gene matches: 0. CDR3 in DNA: TGCGCCAGCAGTGAGGGACAGGGCTATAATTCACCCCTCCACTTT. Protein product: CASSEGQGYNSPLHF.

The rearrangement links TRBV6-4 to TRBJ2-6; tentatively, D is TRBD1 (5 bases). Trimming removed 2 bases from V and 4 bases from J, with 9 bases in between. The CDR3 length is 15 residues. Germline lookup yields CDR1 MRHNA and CDR2 SNTAGT. In DNA, the CDR3 is TGTGCCAGCAGTGACAAAGGGGCCGGGGCCAACGTCCTGACTTTC. It codes for CASSDKGAGANVLTF.

V gene TRBV6-1 combines with J gene TRBJ2-5, with 8 bases fitting TRBD2. Germline V lookup: CDR1 MNHNS, CDR2 SASEGT. The CDR3 covers 14 residues. V shed 7 bases, J shed 8 bases, and the junction held 12 bases outside the gene matches. CDR3 sequence reads: CASIREGGLGTQYF. The CDR3 coding sequence is TGTGCCAGCATACGGGAGGGAGGTTTAGGAACCCAGTACTTC.

The chain has TRBV6-1 and TRBJ2-7; D is perhaps TRBD1 (6 bases). The V end lost 5 bases, the J end lost 1 base, and 12 bases lay between the germline ends. The germline V gene has CDR1 MNHNS and CDR2 SASEGT. This CDR3 has 14 amino acids. CDR3 residues: CASSSDRNSYEQYF. CDR3 bases: TGTGCCAGCAGTTCGGACAGAAATTCCTACGAGCAGTACTTC.

The chain has TRBV7-9 and TRBJ1-4; TRBD1 matches 7 bases. V shed 5 bases, J shed 4 bases, and the junction held 4 bases outside the gene matches. Germline V lookup: CDR1 SEHNR, CDR2 FQNEAQ (reference sequence). The CDR3 is 14 residues long. In DNA, the CDR3 is TGTGCCAGCAGCCACCGGGACAGTAATGAAAAACTGTTTTTT. Amino acid sequence: CASSHRDSNEKLFF. Full variable domain (missing parts from reference TRBV7-9 and TRBJ1-4): DTGVSQNPRHKITKRGQNVTFRCDPISEHNRLYWYRQTLGQGPEFLTYFQNEAQLEKSRLLSDRFSAERPKGSFSTLEIQRTEQGDSAMYLCASSHRDSNEKLFFGSGTQLSVL.

The genes are TRBV9 and TRBJ2-2; TRBD2 matches 12 bases. This CDR3 comprises 16 residues. Trimming took 3 bases from V and 6 from J; bases not matched to a gene: 6. Per the germline V gene, CDR1 is SGDLS and CDR2 is YYNGEE. CDR3 sequence: CASSGPSGGAPGELFF. In DNA, the CDR3 is TGTGCCAGCAGCGGACCTAGCGGGGGGGCCCCCGGGGAGCTGTTTTTT.

V and J are TRBV9 and TRBJ2-7; 9 bases are shared with TRBD1. The ends lost 3 bases at V and 2 bases at J; junction bases unmatched: 6. This CDR3 region has 15 residues. CDR1 is SGDLS, CDR2 YYNGEE, per germline. The CDR3 loop reads CASSEGTGSTYEQYF. In DNA form, the CDR3 reads TGTGCCAGCAGCGAGGGGACAGGGTCTACCTACGAGCAGTACTTC.

This clone was counted a single time. This chain links TRBV25-1 with TRBJ2-3, with D perhaps matching TRBD2 (5 bases). CDR3 size: 16 residues. Trimming left V 1 base short and J 5 bases short, with 16 bases between. CDR1 MGHDK and CDR2 SYGVNS come from the germline V gene. CDR3 amino acids: CASSESFRVEGDTQYF. CDR3 DNA: TGTGCCAGCAGTGAATCTTTTAGGGTCGAGGGAGATACGCAGTATTTT.

The CDR3 loop reads CSVREGRGGVEQYF. The DNA for the CDR3 is TGCAGCGTCCGCGAAGGGCGGGGGGGGGTCGAGCAGTACTTC. V is TRBV29-1 and J is TRBJ2-7; 9 bases are shared with TRBD2. J gave up 6 bases and V 6 bases, and 12 bases lay outside the gene matches. Germline values: CDR1 SQVTM, CDR2 ANQGSEA. The CDR3 has 14 residues.

In its sample, this clone was seen a few times. The chain has TRBV9 and TRBJ2-7, with a tentative D call TRBD1 (6 bases). The length of the CDR3 is 13 residues. V was trimmed by 4 bases and J by 0 bases, leaving 8 bases between them. Germline V CDR1 and CDR2: SGDLS, YYNGEE. The CDR3 DNA is TGTGCCAGCAGCTCAGGGGCCTCCTACGAGCAGTACTTC. Protein product: CASSSGASYEQYF. Based on the CDR3 plus reference TRBV9 and TRBJ2-7, the full variable domain is DSGVTQTPKHLITATGQRVTLRCSPRSGDLSVYWYQQSLDQGLQFLIQYYNGEERAKGNILERFSAQQFPDLHSELNLSSLELGDSALYFCASSSGASYEQYFGPGTRLTVT.

This clone was detected once. This chain joins TRBV27 and TRBJ1-1; D is unresolved. From germline, CDR1 is MNHEY and CDR2 SMNVEV (reference sequence). The ends were cut back, 2 bases at V and 0 bases at J, with 7 bases in the middle. The CDR3 length is 14 residues. As DNA, the CDR3 is TGTGCCAGCAGTTTAGATTCGGTGAACACTGAAGCTTTCTTT. It yields the protein CASSLDSVNTEAFF.

This clone came up a few times. The rearrangement links TRBV5-1 to TRBJ1-1; D is uncertain. This CDR3 comprises 14 residues. Trimming cost V 0 bases and J 2 bases, with 8 bases left between them. The germline CDR1 and CDR2 sequences are SGHRS and YFSETQ. The CDR3 DNA is TGCGCCAGCAGCTTGGCAAATGTTAACACTGAAGCTTTCTTT. It encodes CASSLANVNTEAFF. The full variable domain, completed using reference TRBV5-1 and TRBJ1-1, is KAGVTQTPRYLIKTRGQQVTLSCSPISGHRSVSWYQQTPGQGLQFLFEYFSETQRNKGNFPGRFSGRQFSNSRSEMNVSTLELGDSALYLCASSLANVNTEAFFGQGTRLTVV.

The gene calls are TRBV9 and TRBJ2-2; 10 nucleotides match TRBD1. Trimming cost V 3 bases and J 3 bases; bases outside gene matches: 11. In germline, CDR1 is SGDLS, CDR2 YYNGEE. CDR3 size: 18 residues. CDR3 residues: CASSDHFSGTGDTGELFF. DNA for the CDR3: TGTGCCAGCAGCGATCACTTCTCCGGGACAGGGGACACCGGGGAGCTGTTTTTT.

V usage is TRBV7-2 and J usage is TRBJ2-5; TRBD2 agrees at 8 bases. This CDR3 is built from 14 residues. The V segment lost 4 bases and the J segment 6 bases; nucleotides outside the gene matches: 7. CDR1 is SGHTA and CDR2 is FQGNSA in the germline V gene. As DNA, the CDR3 is TGTGCCAGCAGCTCGGGGGGGCCTGGAAAGACCCAGTACTTC. This gives the protein CASSSGGPGKTQYF.

The chain recombines TRBV6-5 with TRBJ2-7, with 8 bases fitting TRBD1. This CDR3 comprises 14 residues. The ends lost 2 bases at V and 6 bases at J; junction bases unmatched: 6. CDR1 and CDR2 from the germline V gene are MNHEY and SVGAGI. CDR3 protein: CASSYIGTGTEQYF. CDR3 sequence (DNA): TGTGCCAGCAGTTACATCGGGACAGGCACCGAGCAGTACTTC.

In regard to this clone: The same CDR3 can be traced to other DNA sequences in this sample. J is TRBJ2-7 and V is TRBV18; D possibly corresponds to TRBD2 (5 bases). The germline V gene has CDR1 KGHSH and CDR2 LQKENI. This CDR3 is 15 amino acids long. V was cut by 0 bases and J by 0 bases, with 9 bases left in between. Here the CDR3 reads CASSPPSGSSYEQYF. The DNA for the CDR3 is TGTGCCAGCTCACCACCGTCGGGATCCTCCTACGAGCAGTACTTC.